One and the same sample provided the 30 T cell receptor beta chains below, sequenced in a study of T cell responses to AZD1222 COVID-19 vaccine. TCRdb keeps only in-frame clones here, not all; method: immunoSEQ multiplex PCR. The sample contains about 94,000 clones, around 85% of which appear only once. Sequences were derived from peripheral blood, sampled 28 days after the second AZD1222 dose. These receptors came from an adult who received the AZD1222 COVID-19 vaccine.

J is TRBJ2-7 and V is TRBV6-5; unclear D gene. This CDR3 has 14 residues. V was shortened by 4 bases and J by 0 bases, with 10 bases between the two germline ends. Germline V CDR1 and CDR2: MNHEY, SVGAGI. The CDR3: CASSFGTGSYEQYF. The CDR3 bases are TGTGCCAGCAGTTTTGGAACGGGCTCCTACGAGCAGTACTTC.

V gene TRBV28 combines with J gene TRBJ1-1; TRBD1 matches at 9 bases. The V segment lost 7 bases and the J segment 0 bases; nucleotides outside the gene matches: 12. Germline assignment: CDR1 MDHEN and CDR2 SYDVKM. The CDR3 has 17 residues. CDR3 amino acids: CASTEVRTGDLNTEAFF. CDR3 in DNA: TGTGCCAGCACCGAGGTTCGGACAGGGGACCTGAACACTGAAGCTTTCTTT.

The chain has TRBV30 and TRBJ2-5; 8 nucleotides agree with TRBD1. J lost 5 bases, V lost 8 bases, and 10 bases had no gene match. The CDR3 has 13 amino acids. Looked up from germline, CDR1 is GTSNPN and CDR2 is SVGIG (reference sequence). CDR3 sequence (DNA): TGTGCCCGTGGACAGGGCTTAGGGGAGACCCAGTACTTC. Translated, it gives CARGQGLGETQYF.

The chain recombines TRBV7-3 with TRBJ2-1, with D maybe TRBD1 (5 bases). V lost 5 bases to trimming and J lost 0 bases, with 17 bases between them. CDR3 size: 17 residues. The germline V gene encodes CDR1 SGHTA and CDR2 FQGTGA. This CDR3 reads CASSPKGRASSYNEQFF. In DNA form, the CDR3 reads TGTGCCAGCAGCCCTAAGGGCAGGGCCAGCTCCTACAATGAGCAGTTCTTC.

This rearrangement joins TRBV28 to TRBJ2-1; D unresolved. V shed 8 bases and J shed 1 base, with 15 bases lying between them. The germline V gene has CDR1 MDHEN and CDR2 SYDVKM. This CDR3 is built from 15 residues. The CDR3 is CASRFRVGSYNEQFF. The CDR3 DNA is TGTGCCAGCCGATTCCGGGTGGGTTCCTACAATGAGCAGTTCTTC.

The V and J genes are TRBV6-1 and TRBJ2-2; D perhaps matches TRBD1 (5 bases). Between the trimmed V and J ends, which lost 2 bases and 4 bases, there was a span of 8 bases. Germline CDR1 and CDR2: MNHNS and SASEGT. This CDR3 spans 14 amino acids. The CDR3 coding sequence is TGTGCCAGCAGTGAACAGGGTTTCACCGGGGAGCTGTTTTTT. The encoded protein is CASSEQGFTGELFF.

CDR3 protein: CASSPRDRIQETQYF. CDR3 nucleotides: TGTGCCAGCAGCCCGCGGGACAGGATCCAAGAGACCCAGTACTTC. The chain uses TRBV11-1 and TRBJ2-5; TRBD1 agrees at 8 bases. Germline values: CDR1 SGHAT, CDR2 FQDESV (reference sequence). The CDR3 spans 15 residues. V shed 5 bases, J shed 1 base, and the junction held 6 bases outside the gene matches. The variable domain in full, completed from reference TRBV11-1 and TRBJ2-5, reads EAEVAQSPRYKITEKSQAVAFWCDPISGHATLYWYRQILGQGPELLVQFQDESVVDDSQLPKDRFSAERLKGVDSTLKIQPAELGDSAMYLCASSPRDRIQETQYFGPGTRLLVL.

This CDR3 reads CASSEHRDSYSGNTIYF. The CDR3 nucleotides are TGTGCCAGCAGTGAACACCGGGACTCCTACTCTGGAAACACCATATATTTT. The chain combines TRBV2 with TRBJ1-3; possibly TRBD1 for D (5 bases). Looked up from germline, CDR1 is SNHLY and CDR2 is FYNNEI. CDR3 size: 17 residues. Trimming shortened V by 2 bases and J by 0 bases, and 14 bases separated the two germline ends. Combining the CDR3 with reference TRBV2 and TRBJ1-3 gives the whole variable domain EPEVTQTPSHQVTQMGQEVILRCVPISNHLYFYWYRQILGQKVEFLVSFYNNEISEKSEIFDDQFSVERPDGSNFTLKIRSTKLEDSAMYFCASSEHRDSYSGNTIYFGEGSWLTVV.

V is TRBV21-1 and J is TRBJ1-6. TRBV21-1 is a known pseudogene. The CDR3 runs to 17 residues. In DNA, the CDR3 is TGTGCCAGCAGCAAAGCGCTTAAGGAAATCGGGAATTCACCCCTCCACTTT. This encodes CASSKALKEIGNSPLHF.

The CDR3 DNA sequence: TGTGCCAGTACCCTCTTCTTGGGGTTGAGAGGCTACACCTTC. As protein: CASTLFLGLRGYTF. The V and J genes are TRBV19 and TRBJ1-2; D ambiguous. The germline V and J ends were trimmed by 7 bases and 8 bases, with 20 bases remaining between them. The germline CDR1 and CDR2 sequences are LNHDA and SQIVND (reference sequence). The CDR3 is 14 amino acids.

This clone appeared a single time. The V and J genes are TRBV5-5 and TRBJ2-3, with D unclear. The CDR3 has 12 residues. V was shortened by 5 bases and J by 6 bases, with 10 bases between the two germline ends. Looked up from germline, CDR1 is SGHKS and CDR2 is YYEKEE (reference sequence). The CDR3 region has the DNA TGTGCCAGCAGACAATCGACGGATACGCAGTATTTT. As protein: CASRQSTDTQYF.

The J gene is TRBJ2-1, the V gene TRBV7-9, with D possibly TRBD1 on 5 matching bases. The V gene lost 6 bases and the J gene lost 5 bases, with 17 bases spanning the gap. The CDR3 consists of 15 residues. The germline V gene has CDR1 SEHNR and CDR2 FQNEAQ (reference sequence). In DNA, the CDR3 is TGTGCCAGCAGACCGGACATCCTCCGGGACAATGAGCAGTTCTTC. This gives the protein CASRPDILRDNEQFF.

The DNA for the CDR3 is TGTGCCAGCACAACCGGGGGAGGGCCCTACAATGAGCAGTTCTTC. It codes for CASTTGGGPYNEQFF. The rearrangement uses TRBV2 and TRBJ2-1; 7 bases line up with TRBD2. CDR1 is SNHLY, CDR2 FYNNEI, per germline. The V and J ends lost 7 bases and 2 bases, in that order; junction bases with no gene match: 8. This CDR3 is 15 amino acids long. Supplemented by reference TRBV2 and TRBJ2-1, the full variable domain reads EPEVTQTPSHQVTQMGQEVILRCVPISNHLYFYWYRQILGQKVEFLVSFYNNEISEKSEIFDDQFSVERPDGSNFTLKIRSTKLEDSAMYFCASTTGGGPYNEQFFGPGTRLTVL.

This chain links TRBV5-1 with TRBJ1-1; no clear D gene. CDR3 length: 16 amino acids. Trimming left V 0 bases short and J 3 bases short, with 15 bases between. Per germline, CDR1 SGHRS and CDR2 YFSETQ. The CDR3 nucleotides are TGCGCCAGCAGCTTGGAGACCAACGGGTTTGACACTGAAGCTTTCTTT. This gives the protein CASSLETNGFDTEAFF. The whole variable domain, remainder taken from reference TRBV5-1 and TRBJ1-1, is KAGVTQTPRYLIKTRGQQVTLSCSPISGHRSVSWYQQTPGQGLQFLFEYFSETQRNKGNFPGRFSGRQFSNSRSEMNVSTLELGDSALYLCASSLETNGFDTEAFFGQGTRLTVV.

This chain joins TRBV28 and TRBJ1-5; no reliable D call. In germline, CDR1 is MDHEN, CDR2 SYDVKM. The CDR3 length is 14 residues. V lost 8 bases and J lost 1, with 12 bases in between. The CDR3 is CASQSSGSNQPQHF. CDR3 coding DNA: TGTGCCAGCCAATCATCTGGCAGCAATCAGCCCCAGCATTTT. The full variable domain, rest sourced from reference TRBV28 and TRBJ1-5, is DVKVTQSSRYLVKRTGEKVFLECVQDMDHENMFWYRQDPGLGLRLIYFSYDVKMKEKGDIPEGYSVSREKKERFSLILESASTNQTSMYLCASQSSGSNQPQHFGDGTRLSIL.

This chain links TRBV2 with TRBJ2-7, with 8 bases aligning to TRBD2. The CDR3 runs 13 residues. After removal of 5 bases from V and 3 bases from J, the junction contained 3 bases not matched to a gene. Germline V gives CDR1 SNHLY, CDR2 FYNNEI. CDR3 coding DNA: TGTGCCAGCAGTCGACTAGCGTTCTACGAGCAGTACTTC. This encodes CASSRLAFYEQYF.

This rearrangement joins TRBV5-6 to TRBJ2-7; TRBD2 might be the D (5 bases). V was shortened by 1 base and J by 3 bases, with 14 bases between the two germline ends. The CDR3 is made up of 15 amino acids. Germline V CDR1 and CDR2: SGHDT, YYEEEE. Here the CDR3 DNA reads TGTGCCAGCAGCTTGTTGATGAGGGTTTTCTACGAGCAGTACTTC. Translation: CASSLLMRVFYEQYF.

This rearrangement joins TRBV6-5 to TRBJ2-5; 8 bases agree with TRBD1. J lost 0 bases, V lost 2 bases, and 2 bases had no gene match. Germline CDR1 reads MNHEY; CDR2 reads SVGAGI. There are 15 residues in the CDR3. CDR3 residues: CASSYQGANQETQYF. DNA of the CDR3: TGTGCCAGCAGTTACCAGGGGGCTAACCAAGAGACCCAGTACTTC.

This chain joins TRBV5-5 and TRBJ1-5, with no clear D. Trimming took 1 base from V and 5 from J, leaving 13 bases between them. CDR1 is SGHKS and CDR2 is YYEKEE in the germline V gene (reference sequence). The CDR3 contains 15 residues. The CDR3 region is CASSLSYSLYQPQHF. The CDR3 DNA sequence: TGTGCCAGCAGCTTGTCCTATTCTCTATATCAGCCCCAGCATTTT.

The chain has TRBV7-2 and TRBJ1-5; D may be TRBD1 (5 bases). Germline assignment: CDR1 SGHTA and CDR2 FQGNSA. The CDR3 totals 13 residues. The ends were cut back, 5 bases at V and 4 bases at J, with 9 bases in the middle. The CDR3: CASSRQINQPQHF. The CDR3 DNA reads as TGTGCCAGCAGCCGACAGATTAATCAGCCCCAGCATTTT.

The rearrangement links TRBV28 to TRBJ1-6, with TRBD1 matching 7 bases. Germline V lookup: CDR1 MDHEN, CDR2 SYDVKM. V shed 2 bases, J shed 2 bases, and the junction held 9 bases outside the gene matches. This CDR3 is built from 18 residues. CDR3 sequence reads: CASSLGVGDSAYNSPLHF. DNA for the CDR3: TGTGCCAGCAGTTTAGGGGTCGGGGACAGCGCCTATAATTCACCCCTCCACTTT.

Only a few counts were recorded for this clone. The chain uses TRBV19 and TRBJ1-2; D call uncertain. Looked up from germline, CDR1 is LNHDA and CDR2 is SQIVND (reference sequence). The CDR3 has 15 amino acids. Trimming took off 5 bases at V and 0 bases at J, with 13 bases between the two ends. The CDR3 region has the DNA TGTGCCAGTAGTGTCTCGGGGATCCCTAACTATGGCTACACCTTC. Protein product: CASSVSGIPNYGYTF. Supplemented by reference TRBV19 and TRBJ1-2, the full variable domain reads DGGITQSPKYLFRKEGQNVTLSCEQNLNHDAMYWYRQDPGQGLRLIYYSQIVNDFQKGDIAEGYSVSREKKESFPLTVTSAQKNPTAFYLCASSVSGIPNYGYTFGSGTRLTVV.

The J gene is TRBJ2-3, the V gene TRBV12-2. TRBV12-2 is recorded as a pseudogene. The CDR3 has 13 residues. DNA of the CDR3: TGTGCAAGTCGCCAGACCTATATAGATACGCAGTATTTT. Residues: CASRQTYIDTQYF.

This clone turned up a few times. V usage is TRBV4-1 and J usage is TRBJ2-3, with a tentative D call TRBD2 (5 bases). This CDR3 comprises 16 residues. The germline V and J ends were trimmed by 2 bases and 4 bases, with 16 bases remaining between them. Per germline, CDR1 MGHRA and CDR2 YSYEKL. Here the CDR3 DNA reads TGCGCCAGCAGCCAAAGCCCTAGCAGACGCGCAGATACGCAGTATTTT. Residues: CASSQSPSRRADTQYF.

CDR3 sequence (DNA): TGTGCCAGCAGCTTCGCAGGGGTGAACATTCAGTACTTC. Protein: CASSFAGVNIQYF. The rearrangement links TRBV5-4 to TRBJ2-4; the D gene is possibly TRBD1 (6 bases). In germline, CDR1 is SGHNT, CDR2 YYREEE (reference sequence). The CDR3 loop spans 13 amino acids. V lost 2 bases, J lost 7 bases, and 10 bases lay in between.

The J gene is TRBJ2-7, the V gene TRBV7-3; TRBD2 agrees at 8 bases. CDR1 is SGHTA, CDR2 FQGTGA, per germline. The CDR3 spans 15 residues. The trim removed 1 base at V and 1 base at J, leaving 3 bases unmatched. In nucleotides, the CDR3 is TGTGCCAGCAGCTTAAGCGCGGGAGGTTCCTACGAGCAGTACTTC. It encodes CASSLSAGGSYEQYF.

V and J are TRBV12-3 or TRBV12-4 and TRBJ1-1; no clear D gene. The CDR3 spans 13 residues. V was shortened by 2 bases and J by 1 base, with 5 bases between the two germline ends. The CDR3 DNA is TGTGCCAGCAGTTTAAACAGGAACACTGAAGCTTTCTTT. Protein product: CASSLNRNTEAFF.

The J gene is TRBJ1-2, the V gene TRBV29-1; D possibly corresponds to TRBD1 (5 bases). The germline V gene has CDR1 SQVTM and CDR2 ANQGSEA. Trimming removed 5 bases from V and 8 bases from J, with 12 bases in between. The CDR3 sequence is 11 residues long. The CDR3 loop is CSVYRDGGYTF. The CDR3 DNA reads TGCAGCGTTTACCGGGACGGGGGCTACACCTTC.

This clone came up once. An end of the junction does not agree with germline; a read error may underlie this. V and J are TRBV28 and TRBJ2-7; D may be TRBD2 (5 bases). This CDR3 has 14 amino acids. Germline V lookup: CDR1 MDHEN, CDR2 SYDVKM. CDR3 region: CASSPHGLLGTLLF. In DNA, the CDR3 is TGTGCCAGCAGTCCCCACGGCCTACTAGGCACCTTGTTATTC.

This sequence joins TRBV30 and TRBJ2-5; TRBD2 might be the D (7 bases). The CDR3 has 13 residues. The V gene lost 7 bases and the J gene lost 4 bases, with 16 bases spanning the gap. Germline V lookup: CDR1 GTSNPN, CDR2 SVGIG (reference sequence). CDR3 bases: TGTGCCTCCCGAAGAGGGGGGGGAGAGACCCAGTACTTC. This translates into CASRRGGGETQYF.